The 5 T cell receptor beta chains below were found in one sample sequenced in a study of response to subunit inactivated influenza vaccine. MiXCR, applied by TCRdb to the RT-PCR reads, yields one record per CDR3 protein. Altogether around 650,000 distinct CDR3 sequences are present, less than 20% being singletons, with the ten largest covering approximately 10%. The sequenced sample was PBMCs from blood, obtained approximately 12 days after vaccination. These TCRs come from a man over 45 who received an inactivated influenza vaccine.

This chain joins TRBV12-3 or TRBV12-4 and TRBJ1-1; D gene unclear. The CDR3 consists of 14 residues. V was clipped by 2 bases and J by 4 bases, with 11 bases between them. DNA of the CDR3: TGTGCCAGCAGTTTATCGGGAAGTAGCACTGAAGCTTTCTTT. Residues: CASSLSGSSTEAFF.

This clonotype came up a few times. The chain combines TRBV12-3 or TRBV12-4 with TRBJ2-5; perhaps TRBD2 as D (6 bases). The CDR3 runs 15 residues. With 3 bases removed from V and 4 bases from J, the gap between germline ends came to 15 bases. The CDR3 nucleotides read TGTGCCAGCAGTTTCGGGGGATCCCGTGGAGAGACCCAGTACTTC. It yields the protein CASSFGGSRGETQYF.

This clonotype was seen only a few times. V usage is TRBV12-5 and J usage is TRBJ2-1, with 11 bases matching TRBD1. CDR3 length: 13 residues. V was pared by 11 bases and J by 4 bases, with 4 bases of the junction left unmatched. Germline assignment: CDR1 LGHNT and CDR2 FRNRAP. CDR3 residues: CAGGQGDYNEQFF. The CDR3 coding sequence is TGTGCTGGGGGACAGGGGGATTACAATGAGCAGTTCTTC.

The chain couples TRBV28 to TRBJ2-7; D may be TRBD1 or TRBD2 (5 bases each). Trimming took 7 bases from V and 2 from J, leaving 15 bases between them. CDR1 is MDHEN, CDR2 SYDVKM, per germline. This CDR3 contains 14 residues. In nucleotides, the CDR3 is TGTGCCAGCACCACGAGGGGTAACACCTACGAGCAGTACTTC. Its translation: CASTTRGNTYEQYF.

The chain has TRBV7-2 and TRBJ2-3; either TRBD1 or TRBD2 may supply D (5 bases each). The CDR3 length is 12 residues. Germline V gene sequence: CDR1 SGHTA, CDR2 FQGNSA. V was pared by 5 bases and J by 7 bases, with 10 bases between. CDR3 region: CASSLGRYTQYF. CDR3 DNA sequence: TGTGCCAGCAGCCTGGGACGATATACGCAGTATTTT.